Below, 4 T cell receptor beta chains from the same sample are listed, as sequenced in a study of T-cell memory formation after mild COVID-19. TCRdb redid the calling of the 5' RACE reads with MiXCR, one entry per CDR3 protein. The table shows 350,000 to 500,000 distinct CDR3 sequences, with under 20% occurring only once. Input material: PBMCs or a T cell subset sorted from them (not recorded which). The source is a young man who had mild COVID-19 (a few samples of this study predate the infection). Cell type and time point are not known.

This chain connects TRBV29-1 to TRBJ2-1; D uncertain. Trimming shortened V by 6 bases and J by 4 bases, and 16 bases separated the two germline ends. The CDR3 is 14 residues long. CDR1 and CDR2 from the germline V gene are SQVTM and ANQGSEA. The CDR3 DNA sequence: TGCAGCGTAAAGATTCGTCACGGATACAATGAGCAGTTCTTC. Translated, it gives CSVKIRHGYNEQFF.

This clonotype was found many times. This chain joins TRBV11-2 and TRBJ2-7; TRBD1 matches at 7 bases. The germline CDR1 and CDR2 sequences are SGHAT and FQNNGV. There are 15 residues in the CDR3. The V and J ends lost 1 base and 4 bases, in that order; junction bases with no gene match: 7. This CDR3 reads CASSLVSGTVYEQYF. As DNA, the CDR3 is TGTGCCAGCAGCTTAGTCTCTGGGACAGTATACGAGCAGTACTTC.

The chain carries TRBV27 and TRBJ2-3, with D perhaps TRBD2 (5 bases). With 5 bases removed from V and 2 bases from J, the gap between germline ends came to 17 bases. This CDR3 contains 16 residues. Germline V lookup: CDR1 MNHEY, CDR2 SMNVEV (reference sequence). CDR3 sequence: CASSPPAEVPTDTQYF. In nucleotides, the CDR3 is TGTGCCAGCAGTCCACCAGCGGAGGTTCCCACAGATACGCAGTATTTT.

About this clonotype itself: The junction and the germline gene differ at one end; a read error may be behind it. The V call is TRBV28, the J call TRBJ2-5; D possibly matches TRBD1 or TRBD2 (5 bases each). Germline CDR1 MDHEN, CDR2 SYDVKM. The CDR3 is 13 residues long. This chain's CDR3 is CASTWGTKETKYF. CDR3 DNA: TGTGCCAGCACATGGGGGACCAAAGAGACCAAGTACTTC.